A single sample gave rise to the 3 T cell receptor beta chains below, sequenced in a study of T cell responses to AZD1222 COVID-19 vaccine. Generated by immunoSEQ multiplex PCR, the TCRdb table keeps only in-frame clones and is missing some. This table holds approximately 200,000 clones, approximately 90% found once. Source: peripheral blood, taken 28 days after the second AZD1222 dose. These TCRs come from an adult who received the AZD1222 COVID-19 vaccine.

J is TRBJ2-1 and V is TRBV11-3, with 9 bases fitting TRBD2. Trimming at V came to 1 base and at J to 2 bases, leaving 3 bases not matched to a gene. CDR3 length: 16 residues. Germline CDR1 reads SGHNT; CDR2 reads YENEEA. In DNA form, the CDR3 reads TGTGCCAGCAGCTTAGCGGGCGGGAGGGCCTACAATGAGCAGTTCTTC. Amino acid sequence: CASSLAGGRAYNEQFF.

CDR3 residues: CASSPRRGPDYEQYF. As DNA, the CDR3 is TGTGCCAGCAGCCCCCGACGAGGGCCGGACTACGAGCAGTACTTC. The gene calls are TRBV11-3 and TRBJ2-7; weak D call: TRBD2 (5 bases). With 5 bases removed from V and 3 bases from J, the gap between germline ends came to 17 bases. In germline, CDR1 is SGHNT, CDR2 YENEEA. The CDR3 is 15 residues long. Supplemented by reference TRBV11-3 and TRBJ2-7, the full variable domain reads EAGVVQSPRYKIIEKKQPVAFWCNPISGHNTLYWYLQNLGQGPELLIRYENEEAVDDSQLPKDRFSAERLKGVDSTLKIQPAELGDSAVYLCASSPRRGPDYEQYFGPGTRLTVT.

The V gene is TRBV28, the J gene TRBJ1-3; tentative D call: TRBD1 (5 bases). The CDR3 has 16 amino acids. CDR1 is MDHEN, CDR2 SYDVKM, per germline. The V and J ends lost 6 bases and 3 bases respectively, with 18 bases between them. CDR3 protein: CASSSLATGDGNTIYF. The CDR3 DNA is TGTGCCAGCAGCTCTCTCGCCACGGGGGATGGAAACACCATATATTTT. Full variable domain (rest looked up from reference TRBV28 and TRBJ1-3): DVKVTQSSRYLVKRTGEKVFLECVQDMDHENMFWYRQDPGLGLRLIYFSYDVKMKEKGDIPEGYSVSREKKERFSLILESASTNQTSMYLCASSSLATGDGNTIYFGEGSWLTVV.